This paragraph reports one TCR beta chain. The antigen remains undetermined. MiXCR, applied by TCRdb to the 5' RACE reads, yields one record per CDR3 protein. The sample contains some 900,000 distinct CDR3 sequences, around an eighth of which appear only once. These data are taken from a study of identical twins. Study-level findings and limits: Low generation probability was overrepresented in out-of-frame alpha sequences shared by twins. Researchers reported weaker excess twin sharing in beta out-of-frame sequences.

The CDR3 consists of 13 residues. Germline V lookup: CDR1 MDHEN, CDR2 SYDVKM. V lost 2 bases and J 6 bases, leaving 7 bases between the germline ends. These same records also appear under a second study, on yellow fever vaccine responses in identical twins.

The receptor was derived from a woman younger than 35 in good health. This sequence joins TRBV28 and TRBJ2-2; the D is unclear. Sequenced input: PBMCs. The CDR3 region has the DNA TGTGCCAGCAGTTTAAAGGTTCCCGGGGAGCTGTTTTTT. The encoded protein is CASSLKVPGELFF.